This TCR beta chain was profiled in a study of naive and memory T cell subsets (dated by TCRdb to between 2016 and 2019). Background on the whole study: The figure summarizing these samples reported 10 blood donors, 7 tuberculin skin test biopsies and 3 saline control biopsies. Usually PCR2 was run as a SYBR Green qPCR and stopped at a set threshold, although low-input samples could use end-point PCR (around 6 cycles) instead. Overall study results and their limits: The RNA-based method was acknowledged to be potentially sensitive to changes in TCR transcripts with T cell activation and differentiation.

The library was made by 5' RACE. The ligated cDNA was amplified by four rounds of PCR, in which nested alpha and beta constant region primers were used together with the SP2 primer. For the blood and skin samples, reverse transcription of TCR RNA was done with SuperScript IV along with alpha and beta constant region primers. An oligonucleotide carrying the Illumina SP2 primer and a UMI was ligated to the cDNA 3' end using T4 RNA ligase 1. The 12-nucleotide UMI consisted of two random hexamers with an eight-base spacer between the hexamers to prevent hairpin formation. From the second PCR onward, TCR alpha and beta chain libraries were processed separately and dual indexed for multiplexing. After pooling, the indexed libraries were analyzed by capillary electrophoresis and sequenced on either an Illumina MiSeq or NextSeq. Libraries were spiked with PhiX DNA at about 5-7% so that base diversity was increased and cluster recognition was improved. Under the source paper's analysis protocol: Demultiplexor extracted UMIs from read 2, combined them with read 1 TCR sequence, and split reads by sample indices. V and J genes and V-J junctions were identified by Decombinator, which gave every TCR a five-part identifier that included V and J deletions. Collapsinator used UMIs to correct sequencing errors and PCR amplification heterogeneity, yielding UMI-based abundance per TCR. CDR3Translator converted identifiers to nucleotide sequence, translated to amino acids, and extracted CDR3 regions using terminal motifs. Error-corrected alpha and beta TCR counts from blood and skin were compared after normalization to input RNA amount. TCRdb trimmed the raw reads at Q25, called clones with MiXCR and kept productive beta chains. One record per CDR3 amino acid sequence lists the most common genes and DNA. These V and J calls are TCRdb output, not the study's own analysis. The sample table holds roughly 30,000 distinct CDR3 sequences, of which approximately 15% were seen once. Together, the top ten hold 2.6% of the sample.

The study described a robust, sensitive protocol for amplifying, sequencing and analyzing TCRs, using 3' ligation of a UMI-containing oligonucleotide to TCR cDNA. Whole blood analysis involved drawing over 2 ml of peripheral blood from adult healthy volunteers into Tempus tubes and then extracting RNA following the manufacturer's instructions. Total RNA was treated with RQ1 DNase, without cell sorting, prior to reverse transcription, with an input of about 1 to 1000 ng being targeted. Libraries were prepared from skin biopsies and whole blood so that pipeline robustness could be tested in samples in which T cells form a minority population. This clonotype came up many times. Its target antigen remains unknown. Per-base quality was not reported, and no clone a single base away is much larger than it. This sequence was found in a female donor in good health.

The sequenced DNA: TGCAGTGCTACCGCCCCGGAGGTTAGCTCCTACGAGCAGTACTTC. Protein translation: CSATAPEVSSYEQYF. This chain joins TRBV20-1 to TRBJ2-7, and the D gene may be TRBD2, 5 bases matching. Counted from cysteine to phenylalanine, this CDR3 has 15 amino acids. The CDR3 DNA has 45 bases and is translated from base 1. Per the germline V gene (reference sequence), DFQATT is the CDR1 and SNEGSKA is the CDR2. V sheds 4 bases and J sheds 0 bases, leaving 16 bases between their ends.